These 32 T cell receptor beta chains originate from one sample sequenced in a study of blood T cell repertoires in COVID-19. The protocol was immunoSEQ multiplex PCR, while the TCRdb copy is restricted to in-frame clones and leaves out a portion. The sample lists 70,000 to 95,000 clones; 70% to 90% were seen once. The sequencing sample was made of peripheral blood. The source is a man aged 50-59 years with COVID-19, enrolled during active disease.

The CDR3 here is CASSLGAQGRTEAFF. The CDR3 coding sequence is TGTGCCAGCAGCTTAGGGGCACAGGGGAGGACTGAAGCTTTCTTT. This sequence joins TRBV7-2 and TRBJ1-1; 7 bases are a match to TRBD1. The V segment lost 1 base and the J segment 5 bases; nucleotides outside the gene matches: 7. Germline CDR1 and CDR2: SGHTA and FQGNSA. This CDR3 has 15 amino acids.

The V and J genes are TRBV3-1 (or the pseudogene TRBV3-2) and TRBJ1-1; D is possibly TRBD1 (5 bases). The CDR3 spans 15 residues. CDR1 is LGHDT and CDR2 is YNNKEL in the germline V gene (reference sequence). Trimming took 0 bases from V and 0 from J, leaving 8 bases between them. In DNA form, the CDR3 reads TGTGCCAGCAGCCAAGAGGGGCTCTTGAACACTGAAGCTTTCTTT. Residues: CASSQEGLLNTEAFF.

A single count supports this clone. The chain links TRBV4-1 to TRBJ1-6; D might be TRBD1 (6 bases). V gave up 0 bases and J gave up 0 bases, with 18 bases separating them. Germline V gives CDR1 MGHRA, CDR2 YSYEKL. CDR3 size: 20 residues. CDR3 coding DNA: TGCGCCAGCAGCCAAGAAGATCCGACAGGCGGCTTCTCCTATAATTCACCCCTCCACTTT. Encoded protein: CASSQEDPTGGFSYNSPLHF.

The V call is TRBV7-6, the J call TRBJ1-4; 12 bases are a match to TRBD1. CDR3 length equals 16 residues. V was pared by 5 bases and J by 7 bases, with 8 bases of the junction left unmatched. The germline V gene has CDR1 SGHVS and CDR2 FNYEAQ. The CDR3 bases are TGTGCCAGCAGCGCCATGGGACAGGGGGCTTCTGAAAAACTGTTTTTT. Its protein product is CASSAMGQGASEKLFF.

This clone was recorded only once. The J gene is TRBJ1-2, the V gene TRBV10-3; D is unclear. Trimming removed 2 bases at V and 3 bases at J, with 4 bases between. The CDR3 spans 12 residues. Germline CDR1 ENHRY, CDR2 SYGVKD. This CDR3 is CAISEPYYGYTF. For the CDR3, the DNA is TGTGCCATCAGTGAGCCTTACTATGGCTACACCTTC.

The genes are TRBV30 and TRBJ1-2; 8 bases agree with TRBD1. Germline loops: CDR1 GTSNPN, CDR2 SVGIG (reference sequence). V shed 4 bases, J shed 4 bases, and the junction held 5 bases outside the gene matches. The CDR3 spans 13 residues. The CDR3 nucleotides are TGTGCCTGGACGGGACAGGCGTTCTATGGCTACACCTTC. It codes for CAWTGQAFYGYTF.

This clone appeared once. The CDR3 DNA is TGTGCCAGCAGGGGCCCAGGGGGCAATCAGCCCCAGCATTTT. It codes for CASRGPGGNQPQHF. This sequence joins TRBV28 and TRBJ1-5; D perhaps matches TRBD1 (6 bases). The CDR3 is made up of 14 amino acids. V was cut by 6 bases and J by 2 bases, with 11 bases left in between. Per the germline V gene, CDR1 is MDHEN and CDR2 is SYDVKM.

The rearrangement links TRBV5-4 to TRBJ1-6, with TRBD1 identical over 8 bases. V dropped 5 bases and J dropped 3; count of bases not matched to a gene: 4. The V gene's germline CDR1 is SGHNT and CDR2 YYREEE (reference sequence). The CDR3 has 15 residues. In nucleotides, the CDR3 is TGTGCCAGCAGTTTTGGACAGGGCTATAATTCACCCCTCCACTTT. This gives the protein CASSFGQGYNSPLHF.

The chain links TRBV6-2 or TRBV6-3 to TRBJ2-1; 7 bases align to TRBD2. The CDR3 length is 16 residues. Germline trimming cut 2 bases from V and 5 bases from J; bases unmatched to any gene: 9. Germline V gene sequence: CDR1 MNHEY, CDR2 SVGEGT. The CDR3 region has the DNA TGTGCCAGCAGTTACGACGGCGGGGGTCGCAACAATGAGCAGTTCTTC. Protein sequence: CASSYDGGGRNNEQFF.

The chain has TRBV12-3 or TRBV12-4 and TRBJ1-5; D perhaps matches TRBD1 (6 bases). The V and J ends lost 5 bases and 2 bases respectively, with 7 bases between them. This CDR3 is 13 amino acids long. CDR3 sequence: CASSRQGNQPQHF. As DNA, the CDR3 is TGTGCCAGCAGTAGACAGGGCAATCAGCCCCAGCATTTT.

V is TRBV24-1 and J is TRBJ2-1, with no clear D. CDR3 length: 16 residues. The V end was cut by 4 bases, the J end by 1 base, with 13 bases between. From germline, CDR1 is KGHDR and CDR2 SFDVKD. The CDR3 coding sequence is TGTGCCACCAGTGACTCACTCGAGCCTTCCTACAATGAGCAGTTCTTC. Translated: CATSDSLEPSYNEQFF.

The sample holds a few counts of this clone. Here the CDR3 reads CASSRPTAMNTEAFF. The CDR3 nucleotides read TGTGCCAGCAGCAGACCGACAGCTATGAACACTGAAGCTTTCTTT. V and J are TRBV5-6 and TRBJ1-1; a possible D gene is TRBD1 (5 bases). V lost 4 bases, J lost 0 bases, and 13 bases lay in between. The CDR3 is 15 residues long. The germline CDR1 and CDR2 sequences are SGHDT and YYEEEE. Combining the CDR3 with reference TRBV5-6 and TRBJ1-1 gives the whole variable domain DAGVTQSPTHLIKTRGQQVTLRCSPKSGHDTVSWYQQALGQGPQFIFQYYEEEERQRGNFPDRFSGHQFPNYSSELNVNALLLGDSALYLCASSRPTAMNTEAFFGQGTRLTVV.

V is TRBV28 and J is TRBJ1-6; D is ambiguous. CDR1 and CDR2 from the germline V gene are MDHEN and SYDVKM. There are 14 residues in the CDR3. V was trimmed by 3 bases and J by 7 bases, leaving 10 bases between them. The CDR3 nucleotides read TGTGCCAGCAGTTTGGCTCAGAACAATTCACCCCTCCACTTT. It is translated as CASSLAQNNSPLHF.

This clone was seen only once. J is TRBJ2-2 and V is TRBV6-5; D unresolved. This CDR3 has 14 amino acids. Trimming took off 7 bases at V and 0 bases at J, with 9 bases between the two ends. CDR1 is MNHEY and CDR2 is SVGAGI in the germline V gene. CDR3 DNA sequence: TGTGCCAGCACCTCAACAGCGAACACCGGGGAGCTGTTTTTT. Translation gives CASTSTANTGELFF.

The chain is built from TRBV12-3 or TRBV12-4 and TRBJ1-6; the D is unclear. V lost 0 bases, J lost 8 bases, and 5 bases lay in between. This CDR3 spans 13 amino acids. DNA for the CDR3: TGTGCCAGCAGTTTAGCGCGAGATTCACCCCTCCACTTT. Protein product: CASSLARDSPLHF.

The DNA for the CDR3 is TGTGCCAGCAGCCAGAGGGTTGGGTTAGGCTCCTACGAGCAGTACTTC. Its protein is CASSQRVGLGSYEQYF. V usage is TRBV14 and J usage is TRBJ2-7; a weak D match, TRBD2 (5 bases). The CDR3 spans 16 residues. Trimming left V 3 bases short and J 0 bases short, with 15 bases between. The V gene's germline CDR1 is SGHDN and CDR2 FVKESK.

The gene calls are TRBV5-4 and TRBJ2-1, with 9 nucleotides matching TRBD2. The CDR3 extends over 16 amino acids. Germline V CDR1 and CDR2: SGHNT, YYREEE (reference sequence). Unmatched junction bases numbered 6, after V lost 0 bases and J lost 5 bases. The DNA for the CDR3 is TGTGCCAGCAGCTTGGCCGCTAGCGGGGTTAACAATGAGCAGTTCTTC. Residues: CASSLAASGVNNEQFF.

The J gene is TRBJ2-4, the V gene TRBV2, with D possibly being TRBD1 (6 bases). The ends were cut back, 7 bases at V and 6 bases at J, with 16 bases in the middle. The germline gives CDR1 SNHLY, CDR2 FYNNEI. CDR3 length: 14 residues. CDR3 nucleotides: TGTGCCAGCAAGGTCGCAGGGGCTTTAAACATTCAGTACTTC. This encodes CASKVAGALNIQYF.

CDR3 amino acids: CASSFSPQTGNKYEQYF. Written as DNA, the CDR3 is TGTGCCAGCAGTTTCTCTCCGCAGACAGGTAACAAATACGAGCAGTACTTC. The gene calls are TRBV27 and TRBJ2-7, with D maybe TRBD1 (6 bases). CDR3 length: 17 amino acids. The germline V gene encodes CDR1 MNHEY and CDR2 SMNVEV (reference sequence). V was shortened by 3 bases and J by 4 bases, with 22 bases between the two germline ends.

The chain is built from TRBV5-1 and TRBJ2-1; D possibly corresponds to TRBD1 (5 bases). This CDR3 spans 16 amino acids. CDR1 and CDR2 from the germline V gene are SGHRS and YFSETQ. Trimming took 0 bases from V and 7 from J, leaving 17 bases between them. This chain's CDR3 is CASSLVQGKSGNEQFF. CDR3 DNA: TGCGCCAGCAGCTTGGTTCAGGGAAAGTCAGGGAATGAGCAGTTCTTC.

The chain is built from TRBV29-1 and TRBJ2-7, with a tentative D call TRBD2 (6 bases). V shed 6 bases and J shed 2 bases, with 14 bases lying between them. Per the germline V gene, CDR1 is SQVTM and CDR2 is ANQGSEA. The CDR3 contains 13 residues. CDR3 amino acids: CSVSAGLPYEQYF. The CDR3 DNA reads TGCAGCGTCTCGGCGGGGCTTCCCTACGAGCAGTACTTC.

This clone was picked up one time. This chain connects TRBV5-4 to TRBJ2-1; 7 nucleotides match TRBD1. Germline assignment: CDR1 SGHNT and CDR2 YYREEE (reference sequence). This CDR3 contains 15 residues. V dropped 0 bases and J dropped 7; count of bases not matched to a gene: 7. CDR3 amino acids: CASSLGGGAGNEQFF. In nucleotides, the CDR3 is TGTGCCAGCAGCTTGGGAGGGGGCGCGGGTAATGAGCAGTTCTTC.

The chain combines TRBV7-9 with TRBJ2-5; the match to TRBD2 covers 11 bases. The CDR3 contains 18 residues. Germline V gene sequence: CDR1 SEHNR, CDR2 FQNEAQ (reference sequence). Germline trimming cut 5 bases from V and 5 bases from J; bases unmatched to any gene: 16. CDR3 sequence: CASSPGWGSGGESETQYF. For the CDR3, the DNA is TGTGCCAGCAGCCCCGGTTGGGGTAGCGGGGGGGAGTCGGAGACCCAGTACTTC.

The chain is built from TRBV7-9 and TRBJ2-7; a possible D gene is TRBD2 (6 bases). This CDR3 is 13 amino acids long. Trimming removed 2 bases from V and 2 bases from J, with 7 bases in between. Germline lookup yields CDR1 SEHNR and CDR2 FQNEAQ (reference sequence). The DNA of the CDR3 is TGTGCCAGCAGCTTATGGGGGGCCTACGAGCAGTACTTC. It codes for CASSLWGAYEQYF.

The gene calls are TRBV7-6 and TRBJ2-7; the D gene is possibly TRBD1 (5 bases). CDR3 length: 16 amino acids. V lost 1 base, J lost 2 bases, and 15 bases lay in between. Germline V gives CDR1 SGHVS, CDR2 FNYEAQ. The CDR3 loop is CASSLGYQGPPYEQYF. The CDR3 nucleotides are TGTGCCAGCAGCTTAGGATACCAGGGCCCCCCCTACGAGCAGTACTTC.

The V call is TRBV4-3, the J call TRBJ2-7; weak D call: TRBD1 (5 bases). This CDR3 region has 15 residues. The germline V gene encodes CDR1 LGHNA and CDR2 YSLEER. Trimming took 4 bases from V and 3 from J, leaving 16 bases between them. CDR3 residues: CASSPMIQGFYEQYF. CDR3 nucleotide sequence: TGCGCCAGCAGCCCAATGATCCAGGGATTCTACGAGCAGTACTTC.

Remarks on this clone: A junction end diverges from the germline sequence, so it may reflect a read error. V gene TRBV7-7 combines with J gene TRBJ2-3, with D possibly being TRBD2 (6 bases). CDR3 length equals 13 residues. The germline gives CDR1 SSHAT, CDR2 FNYEAQ (reference sequence). The CDR3 loop reads CASSPRRGDTQYF. The CDR3 region has the DNA TGTGCTAGCAGCCCCAGACGGGGGGATACGCAGTATTTT.

A remark on this clone: Other DNA sequences in the sample encode the same CDR3. The V and J genes are TRBV30 and TRBJ1-5; D unclear. The CDR3 spans 13 residues. The V and J ends lost 1 base and 0 bases respectively, with 4 bases between them. The V gene's germline CDR1 is GTSNPN and CDR2 SVGIG (reference sequence). The CDR3: CAWSAGSNQPQHF. Written as DNA, the CDR3 is TGTGCCTGGAGTGCCGGTAGCAATCAGCCCCAGCATTTT.

The chain employs TRBV3-1 (or the pseudogene TRBV3-2) and TRBJ2-7, with TRBD2 matching over 11 bases. The CDR3 has 16 residues. Trimming cost V 3 bases and J 1 base; bases outside gene matches: 5. Germline values: CDR1 LGHDT, CDR2 YNNKEL (reference sequence). The CDR3 is CASSQASGGLSYEQYF. The CDR3 DNA follows: TGTGCCAGCAGCCAGGCTAGCGGGGGGCTATCCTACGAGCAGTACTTC.

This chain joins TRBV7-9 and TRBJ1-2; 7 bases align to TRBD1. V trimming: 5 bases; J trimming: 4 bases; junction bases outside the gene matches: 7. The germline V gene encodes CDR1 SEHNR and CDR2 FQNEAQ (reference sequence). This CDR3 region has 14 residues. CDR3 coding DNA: TGTGCCAGCAGCCCGCCGGACAGGATCTATGGCTACACCTTC. Amino acid sequence: CASSPPDRIYGYTF.

The V gene is TRBV5-1, the J gene TRBJ1-2; D is perhaps TRBD1 (5 bases). CDR1 is SGHRS, CDR2 YFSETQ, per germline. The V end was cut by 3 bases, the J end by 3 bases, with 15 bases between. The CDR3 runs 15 residues. The CDR3 is CASSSGPGLDYGYTF. For the CDR3, the DNA is TGCGCCAGCAGCTCGGGCCCAGGGCTAGACTATGGCTACACCTTC. Variable domain in full (rest from reference TRBV5-1 and TRBJ1-2): KAGVTQTPRYLIKTRGQQVTLSCSPISGHRSVSWYQQTPGQGLQFLFEYFSETQRNKGNFPGRFSGRQFSNSRSEMNVSTLELGDSALYLCASSSGPGLDYGYTFGSGTRLTVV.

The count of this clone is one. V and J are TRBV19 and TRBJ1-5, with D perhaps matching TRBD1 (5 bases). The CDR3 spans 15 residues. The germline CDR1 and CDR2 sequences are LNHDA and SQIVND (reference sequence). Trimming pared 5 bases from V and 0 bases from J, leaving 11 bases between. CDR3 sequence (DNA): TGTGCCAGTAGTTCCTGGGGGGGTAGCAATCAGCCCCAGCATTTT. Translated, it gives CASSSWGGSNQPQHF.